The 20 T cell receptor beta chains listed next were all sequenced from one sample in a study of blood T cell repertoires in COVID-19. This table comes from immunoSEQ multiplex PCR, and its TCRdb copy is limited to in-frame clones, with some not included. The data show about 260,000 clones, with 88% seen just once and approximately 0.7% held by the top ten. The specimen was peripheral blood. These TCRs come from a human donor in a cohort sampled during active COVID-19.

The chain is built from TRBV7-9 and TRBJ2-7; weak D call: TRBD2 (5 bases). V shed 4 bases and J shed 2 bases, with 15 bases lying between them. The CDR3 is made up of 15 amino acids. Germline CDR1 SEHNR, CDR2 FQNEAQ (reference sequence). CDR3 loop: CASSSQERQTYEQYF. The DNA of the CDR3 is TGTGCCAGCAGCTCCCAGGAGCGGCAAACCTACGAGCAGTACTTC.

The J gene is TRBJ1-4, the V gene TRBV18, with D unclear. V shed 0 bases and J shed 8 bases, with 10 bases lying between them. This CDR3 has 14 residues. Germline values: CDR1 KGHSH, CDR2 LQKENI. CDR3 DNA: TGTGCCAGCTCACCACCGGGAGCTTCGGAAAAACTGTTTTTT. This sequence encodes CASSPPGASEKLFF.

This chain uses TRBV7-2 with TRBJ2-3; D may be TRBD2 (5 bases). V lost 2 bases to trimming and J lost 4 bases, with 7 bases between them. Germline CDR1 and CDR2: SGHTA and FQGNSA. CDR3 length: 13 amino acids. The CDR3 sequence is CASSLRTSDTQYF. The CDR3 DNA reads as TGTGCCAGCAGCTTAAGGACTTCAGATACGCAGTATTTT.

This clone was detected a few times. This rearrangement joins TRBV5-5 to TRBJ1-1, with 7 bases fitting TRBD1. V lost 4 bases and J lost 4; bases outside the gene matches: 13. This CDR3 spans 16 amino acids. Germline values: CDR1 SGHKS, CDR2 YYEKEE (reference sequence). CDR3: CASSHSPSRQGTEAFF. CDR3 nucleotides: TGTGCCAGCAGCCACTCCCCCTCTAGACAGGGCACTGAAGCTTTCTTT.

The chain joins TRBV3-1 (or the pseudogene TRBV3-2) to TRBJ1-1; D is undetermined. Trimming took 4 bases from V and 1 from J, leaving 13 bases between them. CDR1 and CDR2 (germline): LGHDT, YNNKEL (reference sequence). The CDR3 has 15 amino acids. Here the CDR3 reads CASSPRTGENTEAFF. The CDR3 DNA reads TGTGCCAGCAGCCCCCGAACCGGGGAGAACACTGAAGCTTTCTTT.

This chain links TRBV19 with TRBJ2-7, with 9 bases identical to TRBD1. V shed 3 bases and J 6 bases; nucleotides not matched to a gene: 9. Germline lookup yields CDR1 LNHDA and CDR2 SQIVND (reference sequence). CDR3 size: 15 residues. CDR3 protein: CASSIRDREIREQYF. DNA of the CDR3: TGTGCCAGTAGTATTAGGGACAGGGAAATTCGCGAGCAGTACTTC.

The CDR3 DNA reads as TGTGCCAGCAGCTTCGGGGGTAGGAGTGCTTTCTTT. It translates to CASSFGGRSAFF. The chain uses TRBV5-6 and TRBJ1-1; D perhaps matches TRBD1 (5 bases). CDR1 and CDR2 (germline): SGHDT, YYEEEE. This CDR3 has 12 residues. V was trimmed by 2 bases and J by 11 bases, leaving 13 bases between them.

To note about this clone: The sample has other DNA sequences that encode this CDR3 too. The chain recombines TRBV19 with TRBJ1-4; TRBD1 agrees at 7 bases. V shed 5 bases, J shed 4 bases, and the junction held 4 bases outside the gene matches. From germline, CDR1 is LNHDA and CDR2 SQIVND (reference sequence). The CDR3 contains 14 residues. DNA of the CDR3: TGTGCCAGTAGTCCCGGGACAGTTAATGAAAAACTGTTTTTT. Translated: CASSPGTVNEKLFF.

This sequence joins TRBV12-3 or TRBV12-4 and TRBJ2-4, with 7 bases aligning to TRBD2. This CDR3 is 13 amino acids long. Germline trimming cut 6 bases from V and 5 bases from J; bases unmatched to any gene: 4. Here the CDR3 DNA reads TGTGCCAGCAGAAGTACTAGCGAAAACATTCAGTACTTC. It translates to CASRSTSENIQYF.

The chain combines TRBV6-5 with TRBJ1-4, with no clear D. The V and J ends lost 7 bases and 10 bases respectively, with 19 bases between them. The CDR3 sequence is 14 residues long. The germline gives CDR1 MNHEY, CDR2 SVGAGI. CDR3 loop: CASTPTGIDGKLFF. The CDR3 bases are TGTGCCAGCACCCCGACCGGGATAGATGGAAAACTGTTTTTT.

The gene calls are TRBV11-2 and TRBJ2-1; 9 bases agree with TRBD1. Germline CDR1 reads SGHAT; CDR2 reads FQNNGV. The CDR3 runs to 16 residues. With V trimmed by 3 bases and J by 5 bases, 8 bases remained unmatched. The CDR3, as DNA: TGTGCCAGCAGCTTGAGGACAGGGGTAGTGCACAATGAGCAGTTCTTC. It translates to CASSLRTGVVHNEQFF.

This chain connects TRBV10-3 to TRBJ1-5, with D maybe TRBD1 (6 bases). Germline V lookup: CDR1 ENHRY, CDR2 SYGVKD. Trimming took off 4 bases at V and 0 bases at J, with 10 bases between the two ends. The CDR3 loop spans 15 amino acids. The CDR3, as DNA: TGTGCCATCAGTGGGACAGTGGATAGCAATCAGCCCCAGCATTTT. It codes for CAISGTVDSNQPQHF.

CDR3 region: CATSRVVFRGPALSGANVLTF. DNA of the CDR3: TGTGCCACCAGCAGAGTAGTCTTCAGGGGGCCAGCGCTCTCTGGGGCCAACGTCCTGACTTTC. The chain joins TRBV15 to TRBJ2-6, with TRBD1 matching over 8 bases. V lost 1 base, J lost 0 bases, and 14 bases stayed unmatched. The CDR3 contains 21 residues. Germline-derived CDR1 and CDR2 are LNHNV and YYDKDF (reference sequence).

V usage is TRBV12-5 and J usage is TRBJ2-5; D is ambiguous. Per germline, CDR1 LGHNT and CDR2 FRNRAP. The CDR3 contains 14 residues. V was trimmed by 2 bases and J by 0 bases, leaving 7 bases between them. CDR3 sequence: CASGLCPDQETQYF. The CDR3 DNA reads TGTGCTAGTGGTTTGTGTCCAGACCAAGAGACCCAGTACTTC.

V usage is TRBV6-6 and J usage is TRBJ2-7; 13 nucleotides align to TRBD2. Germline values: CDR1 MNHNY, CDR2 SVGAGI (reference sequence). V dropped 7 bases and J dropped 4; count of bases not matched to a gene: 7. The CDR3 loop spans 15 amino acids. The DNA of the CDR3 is TGTGCCAGCACCCCTGGACTAGCGGGAGCTTACGAGCAGTACTTC. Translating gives CASTPGLAGAYEQYF.

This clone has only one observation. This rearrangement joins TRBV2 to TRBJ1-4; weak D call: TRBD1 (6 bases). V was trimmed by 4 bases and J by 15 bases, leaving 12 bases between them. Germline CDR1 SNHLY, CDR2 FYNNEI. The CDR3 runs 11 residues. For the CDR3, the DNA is TGTGCCAGCAGTGGACAGGCCCCCATGTTTTTT. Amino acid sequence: CASSGQAPMFF.

CDR3 sequence (DNA): TGTGCCAGCAGCCTCGTGGACAGGGCGAAAGCTTTCTTT. This codes for CASSLVDRAKAFF. The V call is TRBV3-1 (or the pseudogene TRBV3-2), the J call TRBJ1-1; 8 bases fit TRBD1. The CDR3 has 13 amino acids. V was pared by 4 bases and J by 9 bases, with 7 bases of the junction left unmatched. Germline CDR1 LGHDT, CDR2 YNNKEL (reference sequence).

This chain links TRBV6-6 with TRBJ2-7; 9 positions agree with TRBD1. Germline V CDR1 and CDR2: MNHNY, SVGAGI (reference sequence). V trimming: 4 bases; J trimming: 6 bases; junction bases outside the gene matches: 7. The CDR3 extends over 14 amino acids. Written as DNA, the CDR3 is TGTGCCAGCAGTTCCGGGACAGGGTATGGCGAGCAGTACTTC. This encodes CASSSGTGYGEQYF.

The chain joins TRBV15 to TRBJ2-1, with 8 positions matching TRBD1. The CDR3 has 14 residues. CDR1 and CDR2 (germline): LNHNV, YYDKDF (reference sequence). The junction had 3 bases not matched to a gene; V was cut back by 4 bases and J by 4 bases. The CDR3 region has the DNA TGTGCCACCAGCACCGGACAGGGTTACAATGAGCAGTTCTTC. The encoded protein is CATSTGQGYNEQFF.

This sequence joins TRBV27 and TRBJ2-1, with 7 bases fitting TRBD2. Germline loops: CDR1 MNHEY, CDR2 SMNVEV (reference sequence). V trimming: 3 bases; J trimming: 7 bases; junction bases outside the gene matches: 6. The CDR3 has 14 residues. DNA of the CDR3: TGTGCCAGCAGTTTCGCAGGAGCGGGGAATGAGCAGTTCTTC. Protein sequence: CASSFAGAGNEQFF.